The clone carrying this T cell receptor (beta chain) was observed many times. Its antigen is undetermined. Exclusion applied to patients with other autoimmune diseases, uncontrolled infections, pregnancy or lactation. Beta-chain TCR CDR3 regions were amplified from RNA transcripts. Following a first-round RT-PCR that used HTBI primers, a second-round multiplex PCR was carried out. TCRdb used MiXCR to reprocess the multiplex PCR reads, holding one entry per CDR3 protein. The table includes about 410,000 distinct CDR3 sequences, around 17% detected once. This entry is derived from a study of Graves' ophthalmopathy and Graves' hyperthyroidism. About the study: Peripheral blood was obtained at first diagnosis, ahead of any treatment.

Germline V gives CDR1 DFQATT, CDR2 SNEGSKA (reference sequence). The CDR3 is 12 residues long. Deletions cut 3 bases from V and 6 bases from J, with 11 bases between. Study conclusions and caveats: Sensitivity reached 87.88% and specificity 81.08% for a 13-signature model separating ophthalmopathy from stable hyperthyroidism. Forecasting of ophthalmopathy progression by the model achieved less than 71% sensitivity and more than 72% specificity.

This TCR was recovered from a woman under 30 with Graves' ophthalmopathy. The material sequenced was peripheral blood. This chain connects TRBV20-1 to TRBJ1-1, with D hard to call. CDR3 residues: CSASNGRPEAFF. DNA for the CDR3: TGCAGTGCTAGTAACGGGAGGCCTGAAGCTTTCTTT.